A selection of T cell receptor beta chains follows, all from one sample in a study of chemoradiotherapy in HPV16-positive cancers. The assay was immunoSEQ multiplex PCR, and TCRdb's table has in-frame clones only and misses some. The repertoire holds tens of thousands of clones, with around 80% as singletons. The sequencing used blood, collected from a patient who underwent chemoradiotherapy. These receptors all come from a human donor with HPV-associated anogenital cancer. CDR3s include the opening cysteine and the closing phenylalanine or tryptophan.

TRBV7-9,CASSAGPQPQHF
TRBV10-2,CASTGLAGTYEQYF
TRBV6-5,CASSYYNTGSYGYTF
TRBV9,CASSPSLDLPVGYTF
TRBV5-1,CASSTGGFPDTQYF
TRBV5-4,CASSPPGGDTQYF
TRBV19,CASSRDTGSYEQYF
TRBV2,CASSVASPNTEAFF
TRBV18,CASSRAGGRRNTEAFF
TRBV20-1,CSASEAGELFF